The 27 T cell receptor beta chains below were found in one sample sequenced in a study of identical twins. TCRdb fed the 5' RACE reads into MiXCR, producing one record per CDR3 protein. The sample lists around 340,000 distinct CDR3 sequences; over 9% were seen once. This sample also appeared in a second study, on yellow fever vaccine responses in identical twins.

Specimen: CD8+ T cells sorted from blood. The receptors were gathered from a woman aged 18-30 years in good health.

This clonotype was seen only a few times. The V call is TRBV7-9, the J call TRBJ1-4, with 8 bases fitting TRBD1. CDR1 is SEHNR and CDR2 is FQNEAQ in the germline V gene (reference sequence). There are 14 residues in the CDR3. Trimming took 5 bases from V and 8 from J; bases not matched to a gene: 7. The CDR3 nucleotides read TGTGCCAGCAGCCCACAGGGGGGTGGCGAAAAACTGTTTTTT. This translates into CASSPQGGGEKLFF.

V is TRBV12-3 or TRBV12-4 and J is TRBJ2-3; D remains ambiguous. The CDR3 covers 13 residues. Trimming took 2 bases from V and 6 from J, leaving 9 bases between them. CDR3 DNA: TGTGCCAGCAGTTTAAAACGAGTTGATACGCAGTATTTT. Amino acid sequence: CASSLKRVDTQYF.

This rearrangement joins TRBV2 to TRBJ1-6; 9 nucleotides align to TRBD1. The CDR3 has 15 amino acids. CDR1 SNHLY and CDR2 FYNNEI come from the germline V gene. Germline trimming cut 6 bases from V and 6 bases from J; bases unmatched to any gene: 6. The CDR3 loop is CASRKTGGINSPLHF. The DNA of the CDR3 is TGTGCCAGCAGAAAGACAGGGGGTATTAATTCACCCCTCCACTTT. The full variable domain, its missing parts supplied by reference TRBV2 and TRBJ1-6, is EPEVTQTPSHQVTQMGQEVILRCVPISNHLYFYWYRQILGQKVEFLVSFYNNEISEKSEIFDDQFSVERPDGSNFTLKIRSTKLEDSAMYFCASRKTGGINSPLHFGNGTRLTVT.

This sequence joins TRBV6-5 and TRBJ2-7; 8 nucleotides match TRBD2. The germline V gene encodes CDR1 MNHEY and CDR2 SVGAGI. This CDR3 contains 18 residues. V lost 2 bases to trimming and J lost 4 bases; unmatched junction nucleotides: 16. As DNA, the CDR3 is TGTGCCAGCAGTTACGGTGTTGCTCGAGCGGGAGAATCGTACGAGCAGTACTTC. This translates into CASSYGVARAGESYEQYF.

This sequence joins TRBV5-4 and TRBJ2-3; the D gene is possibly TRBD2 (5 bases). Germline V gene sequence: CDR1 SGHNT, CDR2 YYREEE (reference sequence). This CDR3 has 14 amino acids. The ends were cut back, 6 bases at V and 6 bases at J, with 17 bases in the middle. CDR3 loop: CASTGNTETDTQYF. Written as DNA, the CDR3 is TGTGCCAGCACCGGGAACACCGAGACCGATACGCAGTATTTT. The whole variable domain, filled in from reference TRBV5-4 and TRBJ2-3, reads ETGVTQSPTHLIKTRGQQVTLRCSSQSGHNTVSWYQQALGQGPQFIFQYYREEENGRGNFPPRFSGLQFPNYSSELNVNALELDDSALYLCASTGNTETDTQYFGPGTRLTVL.

Here the CDR3 reads CASSLTRDEQFF. CDR3 sequence (DNA): TGTGCCAGCAGCCTTACGCGGGATGAGCAGTTCTTC. The chain employs TRBV7-8 and TRBJ2-1; TRBD2 is a possible D gene (5 bases). Between the trimmed V and J ends, which lost 5 bases and 8 bases, there was a span of 10 bases. Germline V lookup: CDR1 SGHVS, CDR2 FQNEAQ. The CDR3 consists of 12 residues.

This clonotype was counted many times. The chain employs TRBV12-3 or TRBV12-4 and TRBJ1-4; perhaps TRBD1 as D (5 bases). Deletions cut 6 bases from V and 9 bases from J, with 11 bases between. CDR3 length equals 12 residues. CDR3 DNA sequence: TGTGCCAGCAGCCCTGACAGACAAAAACTGTTTTTT. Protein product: CASSPDRQKLFF.

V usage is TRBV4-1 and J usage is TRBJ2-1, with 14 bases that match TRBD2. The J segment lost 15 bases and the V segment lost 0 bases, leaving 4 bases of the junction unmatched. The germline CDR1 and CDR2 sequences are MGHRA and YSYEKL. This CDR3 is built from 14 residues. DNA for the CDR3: TGCGCCAGCAGCCAAGAGGGACTAGCGGGAGTTGGGTTCTTC. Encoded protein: CASSQEGLAGVGFF.

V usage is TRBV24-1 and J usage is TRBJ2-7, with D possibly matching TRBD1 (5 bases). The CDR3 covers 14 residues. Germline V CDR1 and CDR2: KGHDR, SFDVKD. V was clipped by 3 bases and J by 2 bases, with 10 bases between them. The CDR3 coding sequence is TGTGCCACCAGTGATGACAGACAGCCCTACGAGCAGTACTTC. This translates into CATSDDRQPYEQYF.

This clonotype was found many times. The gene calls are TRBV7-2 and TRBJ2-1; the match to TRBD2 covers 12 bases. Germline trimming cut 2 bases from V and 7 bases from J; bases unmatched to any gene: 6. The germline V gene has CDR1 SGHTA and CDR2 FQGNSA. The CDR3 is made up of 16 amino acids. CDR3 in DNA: TGTGCCAGCAGCTTAAGACTAGCGGGAGTATTAAATGAGCAGTTCTTC. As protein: CASSLRLAGVLNEQFF.

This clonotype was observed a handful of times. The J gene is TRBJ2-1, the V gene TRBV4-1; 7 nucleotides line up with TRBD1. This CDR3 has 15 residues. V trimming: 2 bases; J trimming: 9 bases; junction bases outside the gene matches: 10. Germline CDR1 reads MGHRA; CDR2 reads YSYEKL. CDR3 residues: CASSQRGGSPIEQFF. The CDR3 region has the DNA TGCGCCAGCAGCCAACGAGGGGGCAGCCCAATTGAGCAGTTCTTC.

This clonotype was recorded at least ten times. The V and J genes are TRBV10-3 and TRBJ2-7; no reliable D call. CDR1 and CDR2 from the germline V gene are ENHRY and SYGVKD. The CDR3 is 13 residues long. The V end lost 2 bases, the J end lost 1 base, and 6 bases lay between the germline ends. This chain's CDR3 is CAISEARSYEQYF. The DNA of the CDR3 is TGTGCCATCAGTGAGGCACGTTCCTACGAGCAGTACTTC.

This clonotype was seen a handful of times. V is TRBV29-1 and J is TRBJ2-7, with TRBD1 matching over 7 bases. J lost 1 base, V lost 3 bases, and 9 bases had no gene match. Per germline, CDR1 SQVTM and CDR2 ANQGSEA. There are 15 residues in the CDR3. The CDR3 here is CSVESPTGMSYEQYF. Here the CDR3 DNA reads TGCAGCGTTGAGTCCCCGACAGGGATGTCCTACGAGCAGTACTTC.

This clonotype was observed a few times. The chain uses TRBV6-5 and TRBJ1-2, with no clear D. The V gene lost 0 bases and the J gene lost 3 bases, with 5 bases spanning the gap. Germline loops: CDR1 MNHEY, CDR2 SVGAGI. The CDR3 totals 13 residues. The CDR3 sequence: CASSYSAYYGYTF. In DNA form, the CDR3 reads TGTGCCAGCAGTTACTCGGCTTACTATGGCTACACCTTC.

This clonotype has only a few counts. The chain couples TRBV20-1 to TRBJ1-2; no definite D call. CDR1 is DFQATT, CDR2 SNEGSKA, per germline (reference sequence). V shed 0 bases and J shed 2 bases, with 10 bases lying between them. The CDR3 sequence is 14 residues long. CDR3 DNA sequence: TGCAGTGCTAGAGATGGGGATTTAAACTATGGCTACACCTTC. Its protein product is CSARDGDLNYGYTF.

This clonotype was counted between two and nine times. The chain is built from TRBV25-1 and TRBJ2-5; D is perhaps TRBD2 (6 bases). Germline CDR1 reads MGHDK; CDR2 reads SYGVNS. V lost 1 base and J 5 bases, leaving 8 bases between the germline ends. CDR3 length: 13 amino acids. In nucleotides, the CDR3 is TGTGCCAGCAGTGAATGGGGGGACGAGACCCAGTACTTC. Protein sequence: CASSEWGDETQYF.

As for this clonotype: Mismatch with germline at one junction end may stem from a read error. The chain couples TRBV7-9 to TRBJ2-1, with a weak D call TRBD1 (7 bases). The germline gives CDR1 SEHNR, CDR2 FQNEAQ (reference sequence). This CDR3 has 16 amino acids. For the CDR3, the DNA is TGTGTCAGCAGCCCACGTGGGGGGACAGCATACAATGAGCAGTTCTTC. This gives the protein CVSSPRGGTAYNEQFF.

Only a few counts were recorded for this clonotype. CDR3 sequence reads: CASSDNKATSYEQYF. The CDR3 DNA is TGTGCCAGCAGTGACAACAAGGCCACCTCCTACGAGCAGTACTTC. The chain joins TRBV6-1 to TRBJ2-7, with unresolved D. The CDR3 is made up of 15 amino acids. Between the trimmed V and J ends, which lost 3 bases and 0 bases, there was a span of 12 bases. Germline-derived CDR1 and CDR2 are MNHNS and SASEGT.

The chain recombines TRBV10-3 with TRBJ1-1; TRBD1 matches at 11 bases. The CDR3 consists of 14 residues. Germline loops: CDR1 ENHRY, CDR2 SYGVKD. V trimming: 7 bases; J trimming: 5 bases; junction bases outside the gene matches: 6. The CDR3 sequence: CAITWDRGGTEAFF. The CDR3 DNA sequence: TGTGCCATCACCTGGGACAGGGGGGGGACTGAAGCTTTCTTT.

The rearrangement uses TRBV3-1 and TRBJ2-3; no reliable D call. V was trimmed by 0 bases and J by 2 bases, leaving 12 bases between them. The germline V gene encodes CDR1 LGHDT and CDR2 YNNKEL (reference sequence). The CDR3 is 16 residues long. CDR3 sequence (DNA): TGTGCCAGCAGCCAAGAGACCGAAGCGTACACAGATACGCAGTATTTT. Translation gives CASSQETEAYTDTQYF.

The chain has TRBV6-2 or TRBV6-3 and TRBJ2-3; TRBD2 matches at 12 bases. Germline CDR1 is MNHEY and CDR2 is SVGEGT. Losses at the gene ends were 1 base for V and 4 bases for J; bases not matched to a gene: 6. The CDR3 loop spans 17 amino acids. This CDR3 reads CASSYWTSGVIADTQYF. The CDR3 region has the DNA TGTGCCAGCAGTTACTGGACTAGCGGGGTCATAGCAGATACGCAGTATTTT.

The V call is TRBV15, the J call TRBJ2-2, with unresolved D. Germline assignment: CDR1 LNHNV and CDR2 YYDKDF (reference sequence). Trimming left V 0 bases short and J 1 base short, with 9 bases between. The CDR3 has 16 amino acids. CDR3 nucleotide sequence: TGTGCCACCAGCAGAGATCGTATCCTGAACACCGGGGAGCTGTTTTTT. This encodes CATSRDRILNTGELFF. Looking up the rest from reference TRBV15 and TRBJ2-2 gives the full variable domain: DAMVIQNPRYQVTQFGKPVTLSCSQTLNHNVMYWYQQKSSQAPKLLFHYYDKDFNNEADTPDNFQSRRPNTSFCFLDIRSPGLGDTAMYLCATSRDRILNTGELFFGEGSRLTVL.

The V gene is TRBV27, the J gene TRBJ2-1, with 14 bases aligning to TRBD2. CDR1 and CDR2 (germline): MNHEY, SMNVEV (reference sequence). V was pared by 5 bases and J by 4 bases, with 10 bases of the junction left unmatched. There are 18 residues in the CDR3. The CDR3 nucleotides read TGTGCCAGCAGTCGCCTCGGGACTAGCGGGAGTTCGTACAATGAGCAGTTCTTC. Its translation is CASSRLGTSGSSYNEQFF.

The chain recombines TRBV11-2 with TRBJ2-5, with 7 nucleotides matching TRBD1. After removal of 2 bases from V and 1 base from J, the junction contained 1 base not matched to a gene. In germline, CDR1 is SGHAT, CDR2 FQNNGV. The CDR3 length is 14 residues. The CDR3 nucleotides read TGTGCCAGCAGCTTATGGACAGGCCAAGAGACCCAGTACTTC. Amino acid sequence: CASSLWTGQETQYF.

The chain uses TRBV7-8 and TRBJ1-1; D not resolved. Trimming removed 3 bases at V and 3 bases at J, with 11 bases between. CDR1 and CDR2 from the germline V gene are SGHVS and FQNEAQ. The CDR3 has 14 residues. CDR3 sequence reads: CASSFRVADTEAFF. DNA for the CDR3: TGTGCCAGCAGCTTCCGGGTGGCGGACACTGAAGCTTTCTTT. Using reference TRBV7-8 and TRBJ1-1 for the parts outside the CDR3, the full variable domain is GAGVSQSPRYKVAKRGQDVALRCDPISGHVSLFWYQQALGQGPEFLTYFQNEAQLDKSGLPSDRFFAERPEGSVSTLKIQRTQQEDSAVYLCASSFRVADTEAFFGQGTRLTVV.

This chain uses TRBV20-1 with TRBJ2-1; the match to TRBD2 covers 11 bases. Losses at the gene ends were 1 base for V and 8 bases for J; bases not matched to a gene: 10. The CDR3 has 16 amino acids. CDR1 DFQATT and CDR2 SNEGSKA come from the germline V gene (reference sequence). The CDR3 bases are TGCAGTGCTAGAGCCCCGACTAGCGGGACGGGATATGAGCAGTTCTTC. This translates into CSARAPTSGTGYEQFF.

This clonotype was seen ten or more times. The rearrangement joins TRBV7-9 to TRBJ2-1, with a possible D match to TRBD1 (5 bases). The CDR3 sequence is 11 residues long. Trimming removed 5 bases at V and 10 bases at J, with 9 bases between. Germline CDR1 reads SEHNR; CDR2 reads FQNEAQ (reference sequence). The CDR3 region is CASSRGPEQFF. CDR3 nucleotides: TGTGCCAGCAGCAGGGGTCCGGAGCAGTTCTTC.